This T cell receptor beta chain is from a study of PD-1 blockade in classical Hodgkin lymphoma. Whole-study findings and limits: CD4+ TCR diversity, unlike CD8+, rose significantly by C4D1. Baseline diversity was lower in partial responders and progressors than complete responders. It was reported that newly diagnosed patients had less baseline TCR diversity than healthy donors.

The table came from immunoSEQ multiplex PCR; TCRdb's copy has only in-frame clones and leaves some out. The table has approximately 96,000 clones, under 95% seen once; the top ten hold roughly 2%. Worth noting for this clone: Its target is unknown.

Time point of the sample: cycle 4 day 1 (C4D1), after five to seven weeks of nivolumab. Each patient relapsed following autologous stem cell transplantation, and prior brentuximab vedotin exposure differed. The V end lost 2 bases, the J end lost 6 bases, and 17 bases lay between the germline ends. The CDR3 is 15 residues long. CDR1 is SGHRS and CDR2 is YFSETQ in the germline V gene. This chain links TRBV5-1 with TRBJ1-2, with D possibly TRBD1 on 6 matching bases. The sequence derives from a human donor with classical Hodgkin lymphoma. This specimen consisted of peripheral blood mononuclear cells (PBMCs), obtained before the fourth cycle of nivolumab. CDR3 nucleotides: TGCGCCAGCAGCTTTCGGTCGGGGGGGCAGGATGGCTACACCTTC. Translated, it gives CASSFRSGGQDGYTF.